This TCR beta chain was sequenced for a study of blood T cell repertoires in COVID-19. The overall study: The United States, Italy and Spain provided the acute and convalescent COVID-19 samples.

The table came from immunoSEQ multiplex PCR; TCRdb's copy has only in-frame clones and leaves some out. Found here are 130,000 to 150,000 clones, over 70% of them singletons; the top ten hold roughly two fifths. CDR1 SNHLY and CDR2 FYNNEI come from the germline V gene. The CDR3 is made up of 13 amino acids. V shed 3 bases and J shed 4 bases, with 9 bases lying between them. The receptor was isolated from a man aged 45 to 65 who had recovered from COVID-19. The chain couples TRBV2 to TRBJ1-2; D is ambiguous. Material: peripheral blood. The CDR3 sequence: CASSETPSYGYTF. As DNA, the CDR3 is TGTGCCAGCAGTGAGACTCCTTCCTATGGCTACACCTTC.